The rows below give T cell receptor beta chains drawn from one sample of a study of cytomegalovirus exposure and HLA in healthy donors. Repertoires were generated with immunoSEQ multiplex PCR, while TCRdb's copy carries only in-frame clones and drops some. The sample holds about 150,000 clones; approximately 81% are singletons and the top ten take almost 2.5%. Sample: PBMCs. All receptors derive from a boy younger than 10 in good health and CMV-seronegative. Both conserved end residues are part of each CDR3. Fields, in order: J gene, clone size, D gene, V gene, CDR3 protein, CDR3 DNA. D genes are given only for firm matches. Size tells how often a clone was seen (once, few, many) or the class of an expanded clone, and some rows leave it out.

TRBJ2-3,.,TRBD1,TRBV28,CASSLGTGGSDTQYF,TGTGCCAGCAGTTTAGGGACAGGGGGTTCAGATACGCAGTATTTT
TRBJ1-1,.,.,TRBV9,CASAAYGAENTEAFF,TGTGCCAGCGCAGCGTACGGCGCAGAGAACACTGAAGCTTTCTTT
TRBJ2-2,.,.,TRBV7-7,CASSGGQGNTGELFF,TGTGCCAGCAGCGGAGGGCAGGGGAACACCGGGGAGCTGTTTTTT
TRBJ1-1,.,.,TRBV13,CASSRVSEAFF,TGTGCCAGCAGTAGAGTCTCTGAAGCTTTCTTT
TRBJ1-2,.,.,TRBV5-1,CASSPEMGSDGYTF,TGCGCCAGCAGCCCCGAAATGGGCAGTGATGGCTACACCTTC
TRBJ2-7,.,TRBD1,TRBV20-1,CSATGTGEYF,TGCAGTGCTACCGGGACAGGCGAGTACTTC
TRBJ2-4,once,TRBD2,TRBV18,CASSPPYILGTSGIGIAKNIQYF,TGTGCCAGCTCACCCCCGTATATACTCGGGACTAGCGGGATCGGTATAGCCAAAAACATTCAGTACTTC
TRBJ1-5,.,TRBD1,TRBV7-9,CASSSYGTADGNQPQHF,TGTGCCAGCAGCTCATACGGGACAGCTGACGGCAATCAGCCCCAGCATTTT
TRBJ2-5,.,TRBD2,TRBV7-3,CASSRAGGSVETQYF,TGTGCCAGCAGTAGAGCGGGGGGGTCGGTAGAGACCCAGTACTTC
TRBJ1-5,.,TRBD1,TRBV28,CASSFNGLTGQPNGGSNQPQHF,TGTGCCAGCAGTTTTAATGGCTTGACGGGACAGCCGAACGGTGGTAGCAATCAGCCCCAGCATTTT
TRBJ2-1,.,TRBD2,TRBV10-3,CAISDPTSGSSYNEQFF,TGTGCCATCAGTGACCCAACTAGCGGGAGCTCCTACAATGAGCAGTTCTTC
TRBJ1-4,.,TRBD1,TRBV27,CASSPAGGAEKLFF,TGTGCCAGCAGTCCAGCAGGGGGCGCCGAAAAACTGTTTTTT
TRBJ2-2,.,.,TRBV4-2,CASSQVSGRGSGTGELFF,TGTGCCAGCAGCCAAGTCAGCGGGCGGGGTTCGGGCACCGGGGAGCTGTTTTTT
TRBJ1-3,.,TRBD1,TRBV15,CATSRSFGEGAPGPIYF,TGTGCCACCAGCAGATCGTTTGGTGAGGGGGCGCCCGGGCCCATATATTTT
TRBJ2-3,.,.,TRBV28,CASSELANTDTQYF,TGTGCCAGCAGTGAACTAGCTAACACAGATACGCAGTATTTT
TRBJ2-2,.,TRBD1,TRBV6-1,CASIWDRSTGELFF,TGTGCCAGCATATGGGACAGGAGCACCGGGGAGCTGTTTTTT
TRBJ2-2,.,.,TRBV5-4,CASSSRQENTGELFF,TGTGCCAGCAGCTCCCGACAGGAGAACACCGGGGAGCTGTTTTTT
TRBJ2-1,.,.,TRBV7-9,CATFKEYNEQFF,TGTGCCACCTTCAAAGAGTACAATGAGCAGTTCTTC
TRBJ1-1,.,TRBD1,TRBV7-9,CASTFTGQVNTEAFF,TGTGCCAGCACCTTCACGGGACAGGTGAACACTGAAGCTTTCTTT
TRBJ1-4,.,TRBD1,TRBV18,CASSTGTGVKNEKLFF,TGTGCCAGCTCAACCGGGACAGGGGTGAAAAATGAAAAACTGTTTTTT
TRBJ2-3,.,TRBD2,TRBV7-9,CASSRRAGALPDTQYF,TGTGCCAGCAGCCGAAGAGCGGGAGCACTGCCAGATACGCAGTATTTT
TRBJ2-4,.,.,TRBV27,CASSLRQGNIQYF,TGTGCCAGCAGTTTGAGGCAGGGGAACATTCAGTACTTC
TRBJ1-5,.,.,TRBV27,CASSSHEESNQPQHF,TGTGCCAGCAGTTCACACGAAGAAAGCAATCAGCCCCAGCATTTT
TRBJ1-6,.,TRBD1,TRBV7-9,CASSRRDRGRRNSPLHF,TGTGCCAGCAGCAGAAGGGACAGGGGGCGAAGGAATTCACCCCTCCACTTT
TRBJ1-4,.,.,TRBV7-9,CSSSSREKLFF,TGTTCCAGCAGCTCGAGGGAAAAACTGTTTTTT
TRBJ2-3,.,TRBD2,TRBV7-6,CASSLTGGGNTQYF,TGTGCCAGCAGCTTAACCGGGGGGGGCAATACGCAGTATTTT